This T cell receptor beta chain was recorded in a study of blood T cells in healthy people across ages. Study-wide results and caveats: It was found that TCR beta diversity correlated strongly with the percentage of naive T cells. Roughly linear declines in TCR beta diversity per million T cells occurred with age.

Each individual donor underwent a draw of about 11 milliliters of peripheral blood. Each sample yielded at least 5.5 micrograms of PBMC total RNA. Note on this clonotype: Its target is unknown. A read error may be the cause here, since a much bigger clone is one base away.

PCR was performed a second time for 7 to 11 cycles using a sample-barcoded 5' primer and a J-beta primer mix. TCRdb re-analysed the 5' RACE reads in MiXCR, keeping a single row per CDR3 protein. The top ten clones hold about 13% of a sample with 650,000 or so distinct CDR3 sequences, more than 45% of them seen once. Sample: blood. The TCR was taken from an elderly woman in good health.

Here the CDR3 DNA reads TGTGCCATCAGCCCCCAGGACGGGCATAGCTCCTACAATGAGCAGTTCTTC. As protein: CAISPQDGHSSYNEQFF. The J gene is TRBJ2-1, the V gene TRBV10-3; D is unclear. V was pared by 6 bases and J by 0 bases, with 18 bases between. Germline V CDR1 and CDR2: ENHRY, SYGVKD. The CDR3 sequence is 17 residues long.